This T cell receptor beta chain was retrieved from a study of blood T cell repertoires in COVID-19. On the study more broadly: Acute and convalescent COVID-19 samples came from the United States, Italy and Spain. In each case, the material was cDNA or gDNA derived from T cells, B-cell-depleted T cells, or PBMCs.

Germline-derived CDR1 and CDR2 are SEHNR and FQNEAQ (reference sequence). The CDR3 totals 17 residues. V was cut by 1 base and J by 0 bases, with 13 bases left in between. In the authors' methods: Reference gene primer amplification in the assay estimated nucleated cell counts. Some clones are missing from TCRdb's copy, which holds only in-frame ones; the method was immunoSEQ multiplex PCR. That table supplies the V and J calls and clone size; D and trimming were determined from the DNA. The sample gives 62,000 or so clones, roughly 88% of which show up once; over 4% is in the top ten. The sequencing sample was made of peripheral blood. The TCR was taken from a human donor in a cohort sampled during active COVID-19. The J gene is TRBJ2-1, the V gene TRBV7-9; D perhaps matches TRBD2 (7 bases). This CDR3 is CASSLGGGGGSYNEQFF. In DNA, the CDR3 is TGTGCCAGCAGCTTAGGGGGAGGGGGAGGCTCCTACAATGAGCAGTTCTTC. The whole variable domain, filled in from reference TRBV7-9 and TRBJ2-1, reads DTGVSQNPRHKITKRGQNVTFRCDPISEHNRLYWYRQTLGQGPEFLTYFQNEAQLEKSRLLSDRFSAERPKGSFSTLEIQRTEQGDSAMYLCASSLGGGGGSYNEQFFGPGTRLTVL.